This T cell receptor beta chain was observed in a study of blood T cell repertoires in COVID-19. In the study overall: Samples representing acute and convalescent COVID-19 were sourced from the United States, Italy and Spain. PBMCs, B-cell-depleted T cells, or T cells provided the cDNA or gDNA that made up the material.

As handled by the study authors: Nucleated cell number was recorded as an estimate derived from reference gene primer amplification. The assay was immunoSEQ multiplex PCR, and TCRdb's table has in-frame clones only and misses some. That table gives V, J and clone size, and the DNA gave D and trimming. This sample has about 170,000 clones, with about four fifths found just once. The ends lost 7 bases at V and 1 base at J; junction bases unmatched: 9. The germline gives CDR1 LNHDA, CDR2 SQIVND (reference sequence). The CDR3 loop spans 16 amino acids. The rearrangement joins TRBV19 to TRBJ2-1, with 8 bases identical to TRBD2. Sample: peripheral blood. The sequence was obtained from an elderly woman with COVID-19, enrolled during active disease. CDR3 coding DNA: TGTGCCAGTACCCCTGTGGCGGGAGGTTCCTACAATGAGCAGTTCTTC. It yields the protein CASTPVAGGSYNEQFF.